This T cell receptor (beta chain) was captured in a study of beta chain features in type 1 diabetes. Whole-study results and caveats: TCRB CDR3s from Type 1 diabetes patients were moderately but significantly shorter in all four CD4+ subsets.

TCRB transcripts that were expressed got sequenced, as all of the isolated RNA had been reverse transcribed. The assay was immunoSEQ multiplex PCR, and TCRdb's table has in-frame clones only and misses some. The data contain roughly 170,000 clones, about 12% of them seen just once; the ten biggest clones take up 0.6% to 0.8%. CD4+ naive, central memory, regulatory and stem cell-like memory cells were sorted via CD45RO/CCR7/CD25/CD127/CD95/CD27. Purity exceeding 95% was reached by all sorted populations. The germline gives CDR1 MDHEN, CDR2 SYDVKM. Deletions cut 3 bases from V and 6 bases from J, with 9 bases between. CDR3 length: 13 residues. Details on this clone: Its antigen is as yet unknown.

This receptor was taken from a woman under 30 in good health. The chain uses TRBV28 and TRBJ2-1; the D gene is possibly TRBD2 (5 bases). Sequencing was done on a sample of central memory CD4+ T cells from blood. CDR3 DNA: TGTGCCAGCAGTTTGCGGGTCCCCAATGAGCAGTTCTTC. It is translated as CASSLRVPNEQFF.